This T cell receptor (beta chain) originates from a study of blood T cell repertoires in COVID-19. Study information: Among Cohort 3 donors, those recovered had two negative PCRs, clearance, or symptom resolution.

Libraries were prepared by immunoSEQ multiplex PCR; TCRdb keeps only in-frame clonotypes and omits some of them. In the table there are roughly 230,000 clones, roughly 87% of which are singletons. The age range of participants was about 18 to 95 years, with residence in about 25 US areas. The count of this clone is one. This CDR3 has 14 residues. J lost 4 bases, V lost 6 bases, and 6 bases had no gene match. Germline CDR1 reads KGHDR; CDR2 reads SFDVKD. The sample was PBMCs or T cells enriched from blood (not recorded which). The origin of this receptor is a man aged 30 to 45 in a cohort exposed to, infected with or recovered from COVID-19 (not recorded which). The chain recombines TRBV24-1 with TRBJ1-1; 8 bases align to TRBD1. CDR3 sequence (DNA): TGTGCCACCAGTCCCGGGACAGGAACCACTGAAGCTTTCTTT. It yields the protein CATSPGTGTTEAFF.